This TCR beta chain was identified during a study of molecular identifiers for immune sequencing clone quantification. MiXCR, run by TCRdb on the PCR reads, gives a single entry per CDR3 protein. The data show some 100,000 distinct CDR3 sequences, with 36% seen just once and roughly 4.2% held by the top ten. V was pared by 6 bases and J by 4 bases, with 9 bases between. The length of the CDR3 is 13 residues. The table lists this clonotype with a few counts. The material sequenced was naive CD8+ T cells from blood, with Jurkat cell RNA spiked in. Subset indicated: FACS-sorted CD8+CD4-CCR7+CD45RA+ naive T cells. This clonotype originated in a human donor in good health. Some libraries in this study had Jurkat cell RNA spiked in. This rearrangement joins TRBV12-3 or TRBV12-4 to TRBJ2-2, with TRBD2 as a possible D gene (6 bases). Written as DNA, the CDR3 is TGTGCCAGCAGCGGAGGGGTCACCGGGGAGCTGTTTTTT. This encodes CASSGGVTGELFF.